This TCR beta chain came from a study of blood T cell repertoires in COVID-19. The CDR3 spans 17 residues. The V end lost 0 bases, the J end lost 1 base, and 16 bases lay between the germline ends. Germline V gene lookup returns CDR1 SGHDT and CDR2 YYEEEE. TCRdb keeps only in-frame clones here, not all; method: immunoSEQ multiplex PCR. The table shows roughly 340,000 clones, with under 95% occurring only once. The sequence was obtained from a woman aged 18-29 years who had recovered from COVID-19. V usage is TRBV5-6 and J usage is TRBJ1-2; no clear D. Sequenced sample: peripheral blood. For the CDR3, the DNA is TGTGCCAGCAGCTTGGTAAAGGCGGCCTCAAATAACTATGGCTACACCTTC. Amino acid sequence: CASSLVKAASNNYGYTF.